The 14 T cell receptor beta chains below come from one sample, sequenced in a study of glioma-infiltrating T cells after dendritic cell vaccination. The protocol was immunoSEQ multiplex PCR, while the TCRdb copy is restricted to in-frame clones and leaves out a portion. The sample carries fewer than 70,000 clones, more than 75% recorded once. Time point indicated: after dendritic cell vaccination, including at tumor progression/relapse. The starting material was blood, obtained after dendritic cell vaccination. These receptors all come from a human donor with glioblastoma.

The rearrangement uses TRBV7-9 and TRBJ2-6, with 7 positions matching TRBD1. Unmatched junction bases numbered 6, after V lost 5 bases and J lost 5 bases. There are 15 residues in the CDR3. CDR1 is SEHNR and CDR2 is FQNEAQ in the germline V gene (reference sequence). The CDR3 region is CASSDGTVWANVLTF. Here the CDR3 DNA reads TGTGCCAGCAGCGACGGGACAGTCTGGGCCAACGTCCTGACTTTC.

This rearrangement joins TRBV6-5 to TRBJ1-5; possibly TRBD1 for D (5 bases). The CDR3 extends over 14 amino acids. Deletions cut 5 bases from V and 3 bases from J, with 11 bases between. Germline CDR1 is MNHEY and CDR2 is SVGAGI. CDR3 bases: TGTGCCAGCAGTCTCACAGGATACAATCAGCCCCAGCATTTT. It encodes CASSLTGYNQPQHF.

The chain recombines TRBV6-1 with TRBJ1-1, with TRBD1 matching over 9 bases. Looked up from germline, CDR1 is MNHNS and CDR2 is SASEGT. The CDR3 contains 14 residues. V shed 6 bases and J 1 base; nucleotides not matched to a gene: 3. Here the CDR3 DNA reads TGTGCCAGCAGCGGGGACAGGGCGAACACTGAAGCTTTCTTT. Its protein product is CASSGDRANTEAFF.

The CDR3 DNA reads as TGCAGCGTGGGGGGACAGGGAAGCTCTGGAAACACCATATATTTT. This sequence encodes CSVGGQGSSGNTIYF. V gene TRBV29-1 combines with J gene TRBJ1-3; 9 bases match TRBD1. The germline V gene encodes CDR1 SQVTM and CDR2 ANQGSEA. The CDR3 loop spans 15 amino acids. With 6 bases clipped from V and 0 bases from J, the junction kept 6 bases outside the gene matches.

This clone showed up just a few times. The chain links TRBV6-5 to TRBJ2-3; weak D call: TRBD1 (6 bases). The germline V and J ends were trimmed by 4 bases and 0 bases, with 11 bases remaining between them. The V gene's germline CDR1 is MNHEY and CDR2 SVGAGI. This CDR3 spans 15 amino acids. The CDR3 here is CASSSRGPSTDTQYF. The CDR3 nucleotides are TGTGCCAGCAGTTCCAGGGGCCCAAGCACAGATACGCAGTATTTT.

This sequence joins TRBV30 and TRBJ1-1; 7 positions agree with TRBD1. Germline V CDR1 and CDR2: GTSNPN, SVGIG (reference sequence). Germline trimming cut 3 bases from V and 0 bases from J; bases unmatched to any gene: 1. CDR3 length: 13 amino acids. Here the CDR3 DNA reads TGTGCCTGGAGGACAGGGTTGAACACTGAAGCTTTCTTT. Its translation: CAWRTGLNTEAFF.

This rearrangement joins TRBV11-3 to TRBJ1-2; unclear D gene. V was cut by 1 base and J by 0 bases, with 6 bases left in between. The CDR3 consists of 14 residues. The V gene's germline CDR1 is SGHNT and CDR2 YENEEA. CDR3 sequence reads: CASSLVRSNYGYTF. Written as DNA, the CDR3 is TGTGCCAGCAGCTTAGTCAGGTCTAACTATGGCTACACCTTC.

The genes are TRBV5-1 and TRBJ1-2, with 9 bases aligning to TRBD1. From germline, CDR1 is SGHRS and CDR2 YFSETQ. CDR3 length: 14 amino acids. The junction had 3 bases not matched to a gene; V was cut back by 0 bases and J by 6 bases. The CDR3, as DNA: TGCGCCAGCAGCTTGGGTAGGACAGGGGATGGCTACACCTTC. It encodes CASSLGRTGDGYTF. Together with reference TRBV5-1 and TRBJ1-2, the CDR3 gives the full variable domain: KAGVTQTPRYLIKTRGQQVTLSCSPISGHRSVSWYQQTPGQGLQFLFEYFSETQRNKGNFPGRFSGRQFSNSRSEMNVSTLELGDSALYLCASSLGRTGDGYTFGSGTRLTVV.

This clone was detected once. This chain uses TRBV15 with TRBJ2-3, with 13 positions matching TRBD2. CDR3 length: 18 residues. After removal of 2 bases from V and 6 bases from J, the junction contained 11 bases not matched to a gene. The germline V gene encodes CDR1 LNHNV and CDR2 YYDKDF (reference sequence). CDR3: CATSRTSGGDPGGDTQYF. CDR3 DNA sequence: TGTGCCACCAGCAGAACTAGCGGGGGGGACCCCGGGGGGGATACGCAGTATTTT.

CDR3 coding DNA: TGTGCCAGCAGTTACGGCACGGGGGGCAGTTTCAATGAGCAGTTCTTC. Residues: CASSYGTGGSFNEQFF. The chain couples TRBV6-5 to TRBJ2-1, with a weak D call TRBD2 (7 bases). Germline CDR1 and CDR2: MNHEY and SVGAGI. The CDR3 has 16 residues. The germline V and J ends were trimmed by 2 bases and 6 bases, with 17 bases remaining between them.

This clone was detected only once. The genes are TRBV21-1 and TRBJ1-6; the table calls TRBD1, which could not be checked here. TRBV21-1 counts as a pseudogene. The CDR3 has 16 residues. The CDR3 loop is CASSPREGQVFSPLHF. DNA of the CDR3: TGTGCCAGCAGCCCCAGGGAGGGACAGGTCTTTTCACCCCTCCACTTT.

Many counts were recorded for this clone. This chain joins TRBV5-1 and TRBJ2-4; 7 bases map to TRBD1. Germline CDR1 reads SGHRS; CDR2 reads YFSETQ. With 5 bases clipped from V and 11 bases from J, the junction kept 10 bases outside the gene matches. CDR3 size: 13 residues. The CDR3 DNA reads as TGCGCCAGCAGGATGATGGGACAGAATCTTCAGTACTTC. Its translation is CASRMMGQNLQYF. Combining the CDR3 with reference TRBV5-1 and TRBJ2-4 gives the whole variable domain KAGVTQTPRYLIKTRGQQVTLSCSPISGHRSVSWYQQTPGQGLQFLFEYFSETQRNKGNFPGRFSGRQFSNSRSEMNVSTLELGDSALYLCASRMMGQNLQYFGAGTRLSVL.

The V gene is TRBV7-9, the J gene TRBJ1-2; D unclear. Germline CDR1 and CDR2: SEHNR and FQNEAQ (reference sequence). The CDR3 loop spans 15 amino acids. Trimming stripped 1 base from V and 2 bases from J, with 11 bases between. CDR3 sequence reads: CASSLGTGINYGYTF. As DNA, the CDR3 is TGTGCCAGCAGCTTAGGGACGGGGATCAACTATGGCTACACCTTC.

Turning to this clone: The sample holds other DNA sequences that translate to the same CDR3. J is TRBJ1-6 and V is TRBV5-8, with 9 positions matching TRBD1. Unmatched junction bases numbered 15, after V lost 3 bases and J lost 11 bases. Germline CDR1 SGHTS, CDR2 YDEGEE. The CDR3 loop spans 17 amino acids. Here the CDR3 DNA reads TGTGCCAGCAGCTCGGGAGGGACAGGGCAGAAGGAGCCACCCCTCCACTTT. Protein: CASSSGGTGQKEPPLHF.